The source of this T cell receptor (beta chain) is a study of breast tumors, draining lymph nodes, adjacent tissues. The study, taken as a whole, reports: Data only fit, rather than demonstrated, lymph node origin of most tumor T cells. Compared with lymph nodes, tumors were less diverse; compared with nontumor tissue, more. Tumor and nontumor repertoires were significantly more similar in luminal-like than in basal-like breast cancer. The data were judged consistent with most tumor T cells coming from lymph node and expanding in tumor.

Each CDR3 protein is one row after TCRdb ran MiXCR on the multiplex PCR reads. There are some 150,000 distinct CDR3 sequences in the sample; about 22% occur only once, and roughly 2.7% lies in the top ten. The lymph nodes were axillary draining lymph nodes from breast cancer patients. The CDR3 runs 14 residues. V gave up 7 bases and J gave up 10 bases, with 22 bases separating them. CDR1 and CDR2 (germline): GTSNPN, SVGIG (reference sequence). On this clonotype: Its antigen is not known.

The sample consisted of axillary lymph node tissue. This clonotype was obtained from a female donor with breast cancer. Some clones in this sample may be carry-over from other donors' samples. The chain combines TRBV30 with TRBJ1-4; D may be TRBD1 (6 bases). CDR3 in amino acids: CASLPWDNRRKLFF. As DNA, the CDR3 is TGTGCCTCCCTGCCCTGGGACAATAGAAGAAAACTGTTTTTT.